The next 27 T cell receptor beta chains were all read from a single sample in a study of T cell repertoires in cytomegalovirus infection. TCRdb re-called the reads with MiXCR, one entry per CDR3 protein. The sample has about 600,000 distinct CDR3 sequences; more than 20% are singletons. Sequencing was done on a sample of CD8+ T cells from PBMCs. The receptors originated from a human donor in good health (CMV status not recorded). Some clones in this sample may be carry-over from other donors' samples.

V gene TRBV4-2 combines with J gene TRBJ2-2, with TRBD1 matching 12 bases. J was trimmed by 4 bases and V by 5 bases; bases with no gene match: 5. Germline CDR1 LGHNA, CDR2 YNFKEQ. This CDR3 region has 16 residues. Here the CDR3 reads CASSVGTGGRTGELFF. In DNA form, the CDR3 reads TGTGCCAGCAGCGTCGGGACAGGGGGCCGCACCGGGGAGCTGTTTTTT.

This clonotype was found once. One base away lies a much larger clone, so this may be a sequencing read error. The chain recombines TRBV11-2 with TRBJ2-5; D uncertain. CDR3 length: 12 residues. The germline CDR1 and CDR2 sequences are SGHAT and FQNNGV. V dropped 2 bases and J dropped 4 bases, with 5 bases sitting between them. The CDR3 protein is CASSLTLETQYF. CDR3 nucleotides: TGTGCCAGCAGCTTAACCCTAGAGACCCAGTACTTC.

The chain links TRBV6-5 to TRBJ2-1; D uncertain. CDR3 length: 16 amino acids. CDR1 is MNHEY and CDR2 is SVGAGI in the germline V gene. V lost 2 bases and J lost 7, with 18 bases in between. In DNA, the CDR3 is TGTGCCAGCAGTTACGCCCGGACCTTCCCTCTGAATGAGCAGTTCTTC. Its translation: CASSYARTFPLNEQFF.

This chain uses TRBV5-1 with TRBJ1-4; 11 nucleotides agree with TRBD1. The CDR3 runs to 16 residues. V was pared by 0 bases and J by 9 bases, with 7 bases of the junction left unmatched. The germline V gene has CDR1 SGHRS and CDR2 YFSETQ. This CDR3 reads CASSLAPGTGGKKLFF. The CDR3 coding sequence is TGCGCCAGCAGCTTGGCCCCCGGGACAGGGGGGAAAAAACTGTTTTTT.

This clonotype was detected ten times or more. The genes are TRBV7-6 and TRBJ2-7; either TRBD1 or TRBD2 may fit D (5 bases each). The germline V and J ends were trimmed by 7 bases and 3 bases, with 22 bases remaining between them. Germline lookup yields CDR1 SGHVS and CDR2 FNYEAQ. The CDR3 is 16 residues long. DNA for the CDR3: TGTGCCAGCACCTACTCAAGAGGGGCGGATAGCTACGAGCAGTACTTC. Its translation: CASTYSRGADSYEQYF.

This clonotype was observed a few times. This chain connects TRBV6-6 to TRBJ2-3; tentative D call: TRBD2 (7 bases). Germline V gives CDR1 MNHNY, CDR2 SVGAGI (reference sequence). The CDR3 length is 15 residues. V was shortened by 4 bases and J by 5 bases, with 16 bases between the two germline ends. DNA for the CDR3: TGTGCCAGCAGTTGGGGGGGGGGGCCAAGAGATACGCAGTATTTT. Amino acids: CASSWGGGPRDTQYF.

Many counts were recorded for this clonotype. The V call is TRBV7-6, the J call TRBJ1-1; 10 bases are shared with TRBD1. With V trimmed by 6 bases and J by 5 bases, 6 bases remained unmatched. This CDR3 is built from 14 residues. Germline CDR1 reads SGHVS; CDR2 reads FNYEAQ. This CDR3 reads CASSPGTGVTEAFF. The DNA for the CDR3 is TGTGCCAGCAGTCCCGGGACAGGGGTTACTGAAGCTTTCTTT.

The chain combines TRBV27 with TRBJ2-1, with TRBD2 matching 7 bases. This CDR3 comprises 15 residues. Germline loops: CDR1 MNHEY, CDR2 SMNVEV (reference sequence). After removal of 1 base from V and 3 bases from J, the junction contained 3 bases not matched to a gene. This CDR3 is CASSLLRGSYNEQFF. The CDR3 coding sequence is TGTGCCAGCAGTTTATTGCGGGGGAGCTACAATGAGCAGTTCTTC.

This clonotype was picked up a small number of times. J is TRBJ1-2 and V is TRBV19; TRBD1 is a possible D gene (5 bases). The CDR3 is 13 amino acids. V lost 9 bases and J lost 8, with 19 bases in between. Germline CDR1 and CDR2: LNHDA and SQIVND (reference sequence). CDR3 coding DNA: TGTGCCAGCCGGGACGGAAGCATGGAGGGCTACACCTTC. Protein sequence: CASRDGSMEGYTF.

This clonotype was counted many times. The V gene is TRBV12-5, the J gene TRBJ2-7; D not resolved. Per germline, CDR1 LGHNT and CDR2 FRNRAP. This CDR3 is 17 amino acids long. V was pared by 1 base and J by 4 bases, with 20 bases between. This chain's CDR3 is CASGLGPHQLADYEQYF. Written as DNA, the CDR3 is TGTGCTAGTGGTTTGGGACCCCATCAGCTTGCGGATTACGAGCAGTACTTC.

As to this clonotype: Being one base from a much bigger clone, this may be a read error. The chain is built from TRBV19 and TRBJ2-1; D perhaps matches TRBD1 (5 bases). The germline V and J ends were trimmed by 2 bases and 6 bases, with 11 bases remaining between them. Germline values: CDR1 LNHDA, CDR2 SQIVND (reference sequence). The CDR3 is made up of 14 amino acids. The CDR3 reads CASSINHRPNEQFF. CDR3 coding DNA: TGTGCCAGTAGTATAAATCACAGGCCCAATGAGCAGTTCTTC.

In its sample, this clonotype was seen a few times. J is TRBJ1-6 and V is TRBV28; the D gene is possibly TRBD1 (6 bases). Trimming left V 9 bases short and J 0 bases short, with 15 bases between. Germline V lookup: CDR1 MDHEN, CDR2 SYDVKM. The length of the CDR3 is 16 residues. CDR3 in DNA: TGTGCCAGTAATCTACAGGGCTTCTCCTATAATTCACCCCTCCACTTT. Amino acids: CASNLQGFSYNSPLHF.

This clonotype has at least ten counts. The CDR3 is CARLQSNEAFF. The CDR3 nucleotides read TGTGCCAGACTACAATCGAACGAAGCTTTCTTT. This chain links TRBV2 with TRBJ1-1; D unresolved. The CDR3 sequence is 11 residues long. The V gene's germline CDR1 is SNHLY and CDR2 FYNNEI. Trimming shortened V by 9 bases and J by 8 bases, and 13 bases separated the two germline ends.

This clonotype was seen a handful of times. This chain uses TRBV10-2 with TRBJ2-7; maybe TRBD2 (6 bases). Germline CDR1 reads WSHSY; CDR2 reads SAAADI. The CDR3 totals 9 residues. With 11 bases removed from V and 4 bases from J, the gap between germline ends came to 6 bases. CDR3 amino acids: CAAGYEQYF. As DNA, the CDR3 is TGCGCCGCGGGGTACGAGCAGTACTTC.

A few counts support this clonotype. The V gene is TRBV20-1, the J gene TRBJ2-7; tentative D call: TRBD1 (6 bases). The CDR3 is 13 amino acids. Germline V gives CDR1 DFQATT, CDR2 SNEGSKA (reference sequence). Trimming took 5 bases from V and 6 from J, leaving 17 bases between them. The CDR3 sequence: CSALDYRVGEQYV. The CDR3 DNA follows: TGCAGTGCTCTTGATTACAGGGTAGGCGAGCAGTACGTC.

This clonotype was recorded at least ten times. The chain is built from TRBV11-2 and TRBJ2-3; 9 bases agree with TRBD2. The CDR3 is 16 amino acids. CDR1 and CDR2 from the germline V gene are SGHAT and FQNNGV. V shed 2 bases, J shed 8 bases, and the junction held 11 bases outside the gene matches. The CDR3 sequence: CASSLWGLAENGTQYF. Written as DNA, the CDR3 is TGTGCCAGCAGCTTATGGGGACTAGCAGAGAACGGTACGCAGTATTTT.

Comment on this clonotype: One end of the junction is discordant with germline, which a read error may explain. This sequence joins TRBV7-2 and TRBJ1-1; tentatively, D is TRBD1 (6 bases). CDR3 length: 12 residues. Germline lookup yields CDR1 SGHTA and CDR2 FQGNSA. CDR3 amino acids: CASGLGGVEAFF. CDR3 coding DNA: TGTGCCAGCGGCTTAGGGGGGGTGGAGGCTTTCTTT.

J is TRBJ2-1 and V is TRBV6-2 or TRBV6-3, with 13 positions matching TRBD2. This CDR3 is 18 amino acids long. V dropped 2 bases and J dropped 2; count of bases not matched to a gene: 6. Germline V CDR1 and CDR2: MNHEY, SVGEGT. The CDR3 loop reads CASSYATSGGTTYNEQFF. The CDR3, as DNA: TGTGCCAGCAGTTACGCGACTAGCGGGGGGACTACCTACAATGAGCAGTTCTTC.

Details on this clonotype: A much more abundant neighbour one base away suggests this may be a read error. As DNA, the CDR3 is TGTGCCAGCAGCCCGGGACATGGCGGCGAGCAGTACTTC. Translating it yields CASSPGHGGEQYF. The chain uses TRBV7-9 and TRBJ2-7; TRBD1 might be the D (6 bases). V was clipped by 5 bases and J by 6 bases, with 14 bases between them. Per germline, CDR1 SEHNR and CDR2 FQNEAQ (reference sequence). The CDR3 spans 13 residues.

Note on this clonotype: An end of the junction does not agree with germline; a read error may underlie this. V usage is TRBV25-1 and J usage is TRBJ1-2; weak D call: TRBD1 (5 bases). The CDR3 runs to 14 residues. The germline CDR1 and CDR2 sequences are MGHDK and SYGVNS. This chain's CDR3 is CASSEIDSFYDYTF. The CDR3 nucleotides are TGTGCCAGCAGTGAAATAGACAGCTTCTATGACTACACCTTC.

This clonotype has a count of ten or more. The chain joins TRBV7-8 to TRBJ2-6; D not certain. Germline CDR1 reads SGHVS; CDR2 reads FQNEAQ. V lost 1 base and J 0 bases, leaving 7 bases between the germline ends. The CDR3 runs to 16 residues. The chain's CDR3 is CASSLDRNSGANVLTF. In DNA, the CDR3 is TGTGCCAGCAGCTTAGATAGGAACTCTGGGGCCAACGTCCTGACTTTC.

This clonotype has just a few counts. CDR3 residues: CASSRRWASNYGYTF. CDR3 DNA sequence: TGTGCCAGCAGTCGTCGGTGGGCCTCTAACTATGGCTACACCTTC. This rearrangement joins TRBV28 to TRBJ1-2, with no clear D. CDR1 MDHEN and CDR2 SYDVKM come from the germline V gene. Trimming left V 5 bases short and J 0 bases short, with 13 bases between. This CDR3 is built from 15 residues.

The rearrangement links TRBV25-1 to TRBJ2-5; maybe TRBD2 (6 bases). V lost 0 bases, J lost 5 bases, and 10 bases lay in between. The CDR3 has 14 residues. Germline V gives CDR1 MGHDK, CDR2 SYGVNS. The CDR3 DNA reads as TGTGCCAGCAGTGAATACGGTGCGGGGGAGACCCAGTACTTC. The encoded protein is CASSEYGAGETQYF.

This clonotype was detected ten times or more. CDR3 in amino acids: CASSYTSLTDTQYF. The CDR3 DNA reads TGTGCCAGCAGTTACACCAGCCTCACAGATACGCAGTATTTT. V and J are TRBV6-2 or TRBV6-3 and TRBJ2-3; D gene ambiguous. CDR3 length equals 14 residues. The germline V and J ends were trimmed by 2 bases and 2 bases, with 8 bases remaining between them. CDR1 and CDR2 from the germline V gene are MNHEY and SVGEGT.

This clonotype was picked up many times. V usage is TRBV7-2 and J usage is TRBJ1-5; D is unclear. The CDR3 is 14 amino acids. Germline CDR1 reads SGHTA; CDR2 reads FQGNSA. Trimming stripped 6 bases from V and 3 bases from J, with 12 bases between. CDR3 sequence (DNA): TGTGCCAGCAGTCCCGGCTATTACAATCAGCCCCAGCATTTT. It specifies CASSPGYYNQPQHF.

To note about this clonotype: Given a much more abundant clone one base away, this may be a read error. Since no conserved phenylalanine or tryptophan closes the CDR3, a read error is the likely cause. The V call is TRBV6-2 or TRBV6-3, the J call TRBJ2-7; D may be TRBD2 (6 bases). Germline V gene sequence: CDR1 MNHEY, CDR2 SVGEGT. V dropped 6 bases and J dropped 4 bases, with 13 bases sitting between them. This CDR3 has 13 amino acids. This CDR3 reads CASSLAIGYEQYI. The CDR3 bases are TGTGCCAGCAGCCTAGCGATCGGTTACGAGCAGTACATC.

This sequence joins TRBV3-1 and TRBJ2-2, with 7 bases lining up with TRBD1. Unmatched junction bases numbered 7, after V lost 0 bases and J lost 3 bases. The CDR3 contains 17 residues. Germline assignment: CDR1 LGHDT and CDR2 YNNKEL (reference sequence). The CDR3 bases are TGTGCCAGCAGCCAAGAGTTGACAGGGATATACACCGGGGAGCTGTTTTTT. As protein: CASSQELTGIYTGELFF.